These T cell receptor beta chains were read from a single sample in a study of blood T cell repertoires in COVID-19. The table came from immunoSEQ multiplex PCR; TCRdb's copy has only in-frame clones and leaves some out. This sample has under 85,000 clones, with roughly 89% found just once. The specimen sequenced was peripheral blood. These TCRs come from a middle-aged man with acute or convalescent COVID-19. CDR3s include the opening cysteine and the closing phenylalanine or tryptophan. The order of the fields is D gene, clone size, J gene, V gene, CDR3 protein, CDR3 DNA. D genes are given only for firm matches. Rows may omit the clone size; those that give it use once, few, many or a size class.

TRBD2 | NA | TRBJ2-1 | TRBV9 | CASSVESATSGIYNEQFF | TGTGCCAGCAGCGTAGAGTCCGCTACTAGCGGGATCTACAATGAGCAGTTCTTC
NA | NA | TRBJ1-5 | TRBV28 | CASSSFIGAGQPQHF | TGTGCCAGCAGTTCTTTCATAGGGGCAGGTCAGCCCCAGCATTTT
NA | NA | TRBJ2-5 | TRBV5-1 | CASSPGVVRETQYF | TGCGCCAGCAGCCCCGGGGTGGTCCGTGAGACCCAGTACTTC
NA | NA | TRBJ1-3 | TRBV9 | CASTRGGGNTIYF | TGTGCCAGCACAAGAGGGGGAGGAAACACCATATATTTT
NA | once | TRBJ2-3 | TRBV24-1 | CATREKAQGDTQYF | TGTGCCACCAGGGAGAAGGCCCAGGGAGATACGCAGTATTTT
NA | NA | TRBJ1-6 | TRBV28 | CASGPRRNSPLHF | TGTGCCAGCGGACCCAGGAGGAATTCACCCCTCCACTTT
NA | NA | TRBJ1-5 | TRBV3-1/TRBV3-2 | CASSLTGRQPQHF | TGTGCCAGCAGCCTCACAGGGAGACAGCCCCAGCATTTT
NA | NA | TRBJ1-2 | TRBV12-3/TRBV12-4 | CASSQGVYYTF | TGTGCCAGCAGCCAAGGGGTGTACTACACCTTC
NA | NA | TRBJ1-5 | TRBV30 | CAWSYRRSPPQHF | TGTGCCTGGAGTTACAGGCGGAGTCCGCCCCAGCATTTT
TRBD2 | NA | TRBJ2-3 | TRBV10-3 | CAISERSWWGGEDTQYF | TGTGCCATCAGTGAGCGGTCTTGGTGGGGGGGTGAGGATACGCAGTATTTT
TRBD2 | NA | TRBJ2-3 | TRBV6-4 | CASSDSVTSGTDTQYF | TGTGCCAGCAGTGACTCTGTGACTAGCGGGACTGATACGCAGTATTTT
NA | NA | TRBJ2-5 | TRBV19 | CASSPRRREATQYF | TGTGCCAGTAGTCCACGTCGGAGGGAGGCGACCCAGTACTTC
NA | NA | TRBJ2-6 | TRBV10-3 | CAISYSLSGANVLTF | TGTGCCATCAGCTACAGCCTCTCTGGGGCCAACGTCCTGACTTTC
TRBD1 | NA | TRBJ1-5 | TRBV6-2/TRBV6-3 | CASSSGTGLQDQPQHF | TGTGCCAGCAGCTCCGGGACAGGGTTGCAAGATCAGCCCCAGCATTTT
TRBD1 | once | TRBJ1-5 | TRBV11-1 | CASSYGTGFGQPQHF | TGTGCCAGCAGCTACGGGACAGGGTTCGGTCAGCCCCAGCATTTT
TRBD1 | NA | TRBJ2-2 | TRBV29-1 | CSVNRGLDTGELFF | TGCAGCGTGAACAGGGGGCTCGACACCGGGGAGCTGTTTTTT
TRBD2 | NA | TRBJ2-2 | TRBV3-1/TRBV3-2 | CASSQLAGTGELFF | TGTGCCAGCAGCCAGCTAGCGGGCACCGGGGAGCTGTTTTTT
NA | NA | TRBJ2-2 | TRBV7-9 | CASSLENTNTGELFF | TGTGCCAGCAGCTTAGAAAACACGAACACCGGGGAGCTGTTTTTT
NA | NA | TRBJ2-6 | TRBV2 | CASSQDSPGANVLTF | TGTGCCAGCAGCCAGGATTCACCTGGGGCCAACGTCCTGACTTTC
TRBD2 | NA | TRBJ2-7 | TRBV18 | CASSPPTRTSGNPYEQYF | TGTGCCAGCTCACCACCGACTAGGACTAGCGGGAACCCTTACGAGCAGTACTTC
NA | NA | TRBJ1-1 | TRBV10-3 | CAISTVGMNTEAFF | TGTGCCATCAGTACTGTGGGCATGAACACTGAAGCTTTCTTT
NA | NA | TRBJ1-5 | TRBV6-2/TRBV6-3 | CASSYRGGRGYGSNQPQHF | TGTGCCAGCAGTTACCGGGGGGGCAGGGGTTATGGGAGCAATCAGCCCCAGCATTTT
NA | once | TRBJ1-2 | TRBV2 | CASSADRRSNYGYTF | TGTGCCAGCAGTGCTGACAGGCGAAGTAACTATGGCTACACCTTC
NA | few | TRBJ2-2 | TRBV7-9 | CASSLQTDNTGELFF | TGTGCCAGCAGCCTCCAGACAGATAACACCGGGGAGCTGTTTTTT
NA | NA | TRBJ1-2 | TRBV7-2 | CASSLDEGGNYGYTF | TGTGCCAGCAGCTTAGACGAGGGAGGGAACTATGGCTACACCTTC
NA | NA | TRBJ2-7 | TRBV28 | CASSPRTDYEQYF | TGTGCCAGCAGTCCCAGGACAGATTACGAGCAGTACTTC
TRBD1 | NA | TRBJ2-7 | TRBV2 | CASTLGQGGVYEQYF | TGTGCCAGCACCCTGGGACAGGGGGGGGTTTACGAGCAGTACTTC
TRBD1 | once | TRBJ1-4 | TRBV9 | CASSVDRGNEKLFF | TGTGCCAGCAGCGTGGACAGGGGTAATGAAAAACTGTTTTTT
NA | NA | TRBJ2-3 | TRBV18 | CASSRGGTDTQYF | TGTGCCAGCTCGCGCGGGGGCACAGATACGCAGTATTTT
NA | NA | TRBJ2-5 | TRBV7-9 | CASSSGGRGETQYF | TGTGCCAGCAGCTCGGGGGGCAGGGGAGAGACCCAGTACTTC
NA | NA | TRBJ2-5 | TRBV7-2 | CASSLVVQETQYF | TGTGCCAGCAGCTTAGTAGTCCAAGAGACCCAGTACTTC
TRBD2 | NA | TRBJ2-1 | TRBV5-5 | CASSRSGTSGYNEQFF | TGTGCCAGCAGCCGCTCCGGGACTAGCGGCTACAATGAGCAGTTCTTC
TRBD2 | NA | TRBJ2-3 | TRBV7-8 | CASSFRTGARGTSGENTDTQYF | TGTGCCAGCAGCTTCCGAACAGGGGCGAGGGGGACTAGCGGGGAGAACACAGATACGCAGTATTTT
NA | NA | TRBJ2-1 | TRBV24-1 | CATSDRRQDEQFF | TGTGCCACCAGTGACCGAAGACAGGATGAGCAGTTCTTC
TRBD1 | few | TRBJ2-1 | TRBV5-1 | CASSIRTGGRDEQFF | TGCGCCAGCAGCATCCGGACAGGGGGCAGGGATGAGCAGTTCTTC
TRBD1 | NA | TRBJ1-1 | TRBV5-1 | CASSTWDRSNTEAFF | TGCGCCAGCAGCACCTGGGACAGATCGAACACTGAAGCTTTCTTT
TRBD1 | NA | TRBJ2-7 | TRBV27 | CASRSRLVYRGDLSYEQYF | TGTGCCAGCAGATCCCGGCTCGTTTACAGGGGCGACCTCTCCTACGAGCAGTACTTC
TRBD2 | NA | TRBJ2-3 | TRBV6-6 | CASSLLAGVGKDTQYF | TGTGCCAGCAGTCTGCTAGCGGGGGTGGGGAAAGATACGCAGTATTTT
NA | NA | TRBJ2-3 | TRBV6-5 | CASMRRAGITDTQYF | TGTGCCAGCATGAGGAGGGCGGGAATCACAGATACGCAGTATTTT
TRBD1 | few | TRBJ1-5 | TRBV5-5 | CASSFGQGTQQPQHF | TGTGCCAGCAGCTTCGGACAGGGCACACAACAGCCCCAGCATTTT
TRBD2 | NA | TRBJ2-2 | TRBV30 | CAWRLGGVNTGELFF | TGTGCCTGGCGGTTGGGGGGGGTGAACACCGGGGAGCTGTTTTTT